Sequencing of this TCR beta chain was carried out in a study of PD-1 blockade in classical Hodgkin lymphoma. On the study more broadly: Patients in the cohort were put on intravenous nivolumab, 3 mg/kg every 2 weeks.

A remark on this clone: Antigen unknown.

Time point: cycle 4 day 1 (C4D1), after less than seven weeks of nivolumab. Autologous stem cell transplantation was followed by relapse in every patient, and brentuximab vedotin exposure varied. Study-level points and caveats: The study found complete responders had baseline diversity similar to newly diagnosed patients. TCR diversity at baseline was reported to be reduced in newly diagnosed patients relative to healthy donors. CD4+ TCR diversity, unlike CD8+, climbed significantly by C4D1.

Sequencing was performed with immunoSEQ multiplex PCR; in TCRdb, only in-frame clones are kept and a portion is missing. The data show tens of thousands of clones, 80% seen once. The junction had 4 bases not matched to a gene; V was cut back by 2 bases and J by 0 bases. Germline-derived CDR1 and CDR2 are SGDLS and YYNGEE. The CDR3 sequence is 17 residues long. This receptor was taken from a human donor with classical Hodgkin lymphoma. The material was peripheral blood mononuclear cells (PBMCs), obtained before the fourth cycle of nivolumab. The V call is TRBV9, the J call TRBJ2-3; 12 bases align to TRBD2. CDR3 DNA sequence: TGTGCCAGCAGCGTTGGACTAGCGGGGACTAGCACAGATACGCAGTATTTT. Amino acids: CASSVGLAGTSTDTQYF.